These 14 T cell receptor beta chains came from one sample sequenced in a study of blood T cell repertoires in COVID-19. Clones were read by immunoSEQ multiplex PCR, and TCRdb kept only the in-frame ones, dropping some. Of 220,000 or so clones in the sample, around 86% were seen once. The sequenced sample consisted of peripheral blood. The receptors originated from a woman older than 75 with COVID-19, enrolled during active disease.

This chain uses TRBV9 with TRBJ1-4, with a tentative D call TRBD1 (6 bases). Germline V CDR1 and CDR2: SGDLS, YYNGEE. Trimming shortened V by 3 bases and J by 3 bases, and 12 bases separated the two germline ends. This CDR3 contains 15 residues. The DNA for the CDR3 is TGTGCCAGCAGCGCACAGGGTGCCCCTAATGAAAAACTGTTTTTT. Translating gives CASSAQGAPNEKLFF.

This chain uses TRBV25-1 with TRBJ1-2, with TRBD1 matching over 7 bases. Germline CDR1 reads MGHDK; CDR2 reads SYGVNS. This CDR3 comprises 15 residues. After removal of 0 bases from V and 2 bases from J, the junction contained 3 bases not matched to a gene. The CDR3 sequence: CASSEYATGNYGYTF. The CDR3 DNA sequence: TGTGCCAGCAGTGAATACGCGACAGGGAACTATGGCTACACCTTC.

The chain employs TRBV5-6 and TRBJ2-5, with D maybe TRBD2 (6 bases). Germline CDR1 SGHDT, CDR2 YYEEEE. The V gene lost 8 bases and the J gene lost 0 bases, with 20 bases spanning the gap. This CDR3 region has 16 residues. CDR3 loop: CASQRWRGAYQETQYF. Here the CDR3 DNA reads TGTGCCAGTCAGAGGTGGCGGGGCGCGTACCAAGAGACCCAGTACTTC.

This chain links TRBV30 with TRBJ1-6; TRBD1 is a possible D gene (5 bases). Germline CDR1 GTSNPN, CDR2 SVGIG (reference sequence). The CDR3 contains 12 residues. Trimming cost V 3 bases and J 7 bases, with 7 bases left between them. As DNA, the CDR3 is TGTGCCTGGAGCCGACAGAATTCACCCCTCCACTTT. Its translation is CAWSRQNSPLHF.

CDR3 protein: CSVFPGQGSDTQYF. As DNA, the CDR3 is TGCAGCGTCTTCCCGGGACAGGGATCAGATACGCAGTATTTT. The chain carries TRBV29-1 and TRBJ2-3; 9 bases map to TRBD1. This CDR3 has 14 amino acids. V was pared by 6 bases and J by 4 bases, with 8 bases of the junction left unmatched. Germline V gene data show CDR1 as SQVTM and CDR2 as ANQGSEA.

This clone was seen ten or more times. V is TRBV29-1 and J is TRBJ1-2; 10 nucleotides match TRBD1. The CDR3 loop spans 15 amino acids. V shed 7 bases, J shed 3 bases, and the junction held 11 bases outside the gene matches. The germline V gene encodes CDR1 SQVTM and CDR2 ANQGSEA. CDR3 nucleotides: TGCAGCGGGGGGGGACAGGGGTCATCCGACTATGGCTACACCTTC. Amino acid sequence: CSGGGQGSSDYGYTF.

This clone was counted once. The chain recombines TRBV18 with TRBJ2-7; 10 bases match TRBD1. The CDR3 has 14 amino acids. The junction had 9 bases not matched to a gene; V was cut back by 6 bases and J by 7 bases. Germline V CDR1 and CDR2: KGHSH, LQKENI. The CDR3 spells CASSSGTGVWEQYF. CDR3 DNA sequence: TGTGCCAGCTCCTCCGGGACAGGGGTGTGGGAGCAGTACTTC. Complete variable domain (other parts from reference TRBV18 and TRBJ2-7): NAGVMQNPRHLVRRRGQEARLRCSPMKGHSHVYWYRQLPEEGLKFMVYLQKENIIDESGMPKERFSAEFPKEGPSILRIQQVVRGDSAAYFCASSSGTGVWEQYFGPGTRLTVT.

The chain employs TRBV14 and TRBJ2-7, with TRBD2 as a possible D gene (6 bases). The CDR3 covers 24 residues. V lost 0 bases, J lost 6 bases, and 42 bases lay in between. Germline assignment: CDR1 SGHDN and CDR2 FVKESK. The CDR3 DNA reads TGTGCCAGCAGCCAAGAAAGACGGTCCGCCTCGAACCGCGAGGGGCAACTACTAGCTTCCGAGCAGTACTTC. It is translated as CASSQERRSASNREGQLLASEQYF.

J is TRBJ2-7 and V is TRBV15; D perhaps matches TRBD1 (6 bases). Trimming removed 5 bases from V and 3 bases from J, with 11 bases in between. Germline CDR1 reads LNHNV; CDR2 reads YYDKDF (reference sequence). This CDR3 comprises 13 residues. The CDR3 region is CATSLNRDYEQYF. DNA of the CDR3: TGTGCCACCAGCCTCAACAGGGACTACGAGCAGTACTTC.

The gene calls are TRBV4-1 and TRBJ1-1; 9 bases fit TRBD1. The trim removed 4 bases at V and 3 bases at J, leaving 15 bases unmatched. The CDR3 has 18 residues. In germline, CDR1 is MGHRA, CDR2 YSYEKL. CDR3 region: CASSPIGTGRVGYTEAFF. CDR3 nucleotide sequence: TGCGCCAGCAGCCCCATTGGGACAGGGAGAGTTGGGTACACTGAAGCTTTCTTT.

V is TRBV28 and J is TRBJ2-4; D gene uncertain. Germline loops: CDR1 MDHEN, CDR2 SYDVKM. The CDR3 has 13 residues. V gave up 2 bases and J gave up 8 bases, with 10 bases separating them. The CDR3 DNA reads as TGTGCCAGCAGTTTAGAAGACGGAGACATTCAGTACTTC. Translating gives CASSLEDGDIQYF. The full variable domain, rest sourced from reference TRBV28 and TRBJ2-4, is DVKVTQSSRYLVKRTGEKVFLECVQDMDHENMFWYRQDPGLGLRLIYFSYDVKMKEKGDIPEGYSVSREKKERFSLILESASTNQTSMYLCASSLEDGDIQYFGAGTRLSVL.

This clone was counted a few times. The V call is TRBV7-6, the J call TRBJ2-2, with 7 bases that match TRBD1. The ends lost 5 bases at V and 5 bases at J; junction bases unmatched: 8. CDR1 and CDR2 (germline): SGHVS, FNYEAQ. There are 15 residues in the CDR3. The CDR3 DNA sequence: TGTGCCAGCAGCCCCCGACAGGGCACGACCGGGGAGCTGTTTTTT. Translating it yields CASSPRQGTTGELFF.

The rearrangement uses TRBV19 and TRBJ1-2; 12 bases fit TRBD1. V lost 4 bases to trimming and J lost 6 bases; unmatched junction nucleotides: 12. The CDR3 has 17 residues. In germline, CDR1 is LNHDA, CDR2 SQIVND (reference sequence). In DNA, the CDR3 is TGTGCCAGTAGTACCGGGACAGGGGGCGATCTCAGAGATGGCTACACCTTC. This encodes CASSTGTGGDLRDGYTF.

The chain uses TRBV28 and TRBJ2-3; TRBD2 agrees at 7 bases. This CDR3 is built from 16 residues. Germline V gene lookup returns CDR1 MDHEN and CDR2 SYDVKM. J lost 1 base, V lost 6 bases, and 10 bases had no gene match. CDR3 protein: CASSSPAGEGTDTQYF. CDR3 nucleotides: TGTGCCAGCAGCTCCCCTGCGGGAGAGGGCACAGATACGCAGTATTTT. Combining the CDR3 with reference TRBV28 and TRBJ2-3 gives the whole variable domain DVKVTQSSRYLVKRTGEKVFLECVQDMDHENMFWYRQDPGLGLRLIYFSYDVKMKEKGDIPEGYSVSREKKERFSLILESASTNQTSMYLCASSSPAGEGTDTQYFGPGTRLTVL.